The rows below give T cell receptor beta chains drawn from one sample of a study of T cells after yellow fever vaccination. TCRdb analysed the 5' RACE reads with MiXCR anew, one entry per CDR3 protein. The profile covers around 60,000 distinct CDR3 sequences, with approximately 5.7% appearing a single time and less than 40% taken by the ten largest. The sequencing here drew on PBMCs, either bulk or a sorted T-cell subset (CD4+, CD8+, memory, or dextramer-sorted; not recorded which), taken on the day of the yellow fever booster vaccination. The receptor set was obtained from a man aged 18 to 30 who received the YFV17D yellow fever vaccine. The CDR3 runs from the conserved cysteine through the conserved F or W. D genes are given only for firm matches. Rows give clone size only sometimes, using once, few, many, or a class for an expanded clone.

clone_size j_call v_call d_call cdr3_nt cdr3_aa
few TRBJ2-5 TRBV7-3 TRBD1 TGTGCCAGCAGCTTAACGGGGACAGGGAGGGAGACCCAGTACTTC CASSLTGTGRETQYF
. TRBJ2-7 TRBV4-1 . TGCGCCAGCAGCGGAAGGCAGGGAGGTCTTTCTTTTTCCGAGCAGTACTTC CASSGRQGGLSFSEQYF
. TRBJ1-4 TRBV12-3/TRBV12-4 . TGTGCCAGCAGCTCCTGGGGGCAAAGGGAAAAACTGTTTTTT CASSSWGQREKLFF
many TRBJ2-1 TRBV10-3 . TGTGCCATCAGTGGGTCGGGGAACAATGAGCAGTTCTTC CAISGSGNNEQFF
few TRBJ2-2 TRBV5-1 . TGCGCCAGCAGCTTGGCCGCAGGACCAGGAGGCACCGGGGAGCTGTTTTTT CASSLAAGPGGTGELFF
many TRBJ2-3 TRBV7-2 TRBD2 TGTGCCAGCAGCTCGGGACTAGCGGGGGCACCTAGCACAGATACGCAGTATTTT CASSSGLAGAPSTDTQYF
many TRBJ2-1 TRBV5-1 TRBD2 TGCGCCAGCAGCTTGGGTTTAGCGGGGGATCATAATGAGCAGTTCTTC CASSLGLAGDHNEQFF
many TRBJ2-4 TRBV12-3/TRBV12-4 TRBD2 TGTGCCAGCAGACCCCCCGGGGGGGCCCCAAACATTCAGTACTTC CASRPPGGAPNIQYF
. TRBJ1-2 TRBV10-3 . TGTGCCATCAGTGAGGTCCAGGGATTCTATGGCTACACCTTC CAISEVQGFYGYTF
many TRBJ1-1 TRBV6-2/TRBV6-3 . TGTGCCAGCAGTGGGGGTGGAGGAACTGAAGCTTTCTTT CASSGGGGTEAFF
many TRBJ2-5 TRBV7-8 . TGTGCCAGCAGCTTTGGCAGCCAAGAGACCCAGTACTTC CASSFGSQETQYF
few TRBJ1-5 TRBV4-1 . TGCGCCAGCAGCCAAGAGAGGGGGACGAATCAGCCCCAGCATTTT CASSQERGTNQPQHF
few TRBJ2-2 TRBV18 . TGTGCCAGCTCACCCCTGGCAGGGGTTAACACCGGGGAGCTGTTTTTT CASSPLAGVNTGELFF
many TRBJ2-1 TRBV10-3 TRBD2 TGTGCCATCGGGGCGAAGCGGGGGCCAAACAATGAGCAGTTCTTC CAIGAKRGPNNEQFF
many TRBJ2-2 TRBV25-1 . TGTGCCAGCAGGGGTTCCGGGGAGCTGTTTTTT CASRGSGELFF
many TRBJ2-7 TRBV5-6 . TGTGCCAGCAGCTTGCGGGGGGCGGTCTACGAGCAGTACTTC CASSLRGAVYEQYF
many TRBJ2-5 TRBV4-3 TRBD2 TGCGCCAGCAGCCAAGGGCTAGCGGGGGCCTCCAAAGAGACCCAGTACTTC CASSQGLAGASKETQYF
many TRBJ2-3 TRBV18 . TGTGCCAGCTCGCCCGAGAGCACAGATACGCAGTATTTT CASSPESTDTQYF
few TRBJ2-1 TRBV6-6 . TGTGCCGTACAGGCGGGGTCGCTAGGGAATGAGCAGTTCTTC CAVQAGSLGNEQFF
. TRBJ2-3 TRBV28 TRBD1 TGTGCCAGCAGTTTATTTCCCGGGACAGGGGACACAGATACGCAGTATTTT CASSLFPGTGDTDTQYF
many TRBJ1-1 TRBV6-6 TRBD1 TGTGCCAGCAGTTACCTCCTCAGGGGGCCGGACACTGAAGCTTTCTTT CASSYLLRGPDTEAFF
many TRBJ2-3 TRBV9 TRBD1 TGTGCCAGCAGCACCCGACAGGGGGGGACAGATACGCAGTATTTT CASSTRQGGTDTQYF
many TRBJ1-6 TRBV5-1 . TGCGCCAGCAGCCGGGACGGGGCGTCACCCCTCCACTTT CASSRDGASPLHF
many TRBJ1-1 TRBV12-3/TRBV12-4 . TGTGCCAGCAGCTATGGGACCTCGAACACTGAAGCTTTCTTT CASSYGTSNTEAFF
many TRBJ2-2 TRBV5-1 . TGCGCCAGCAGCTTTTACGGAACCGGGGAGCTGTTTTTT CASSFYGTGELFF
many TRBJ2-3 TRBV4-1 TRBD2 TGCGCCAGCAGCCTTTTCCAGGGACTAGCGGGGGGCGGGGATACGCAGTATTTT CASSLFQGLAGGGDTQYF
many TRBJ1-6 TRBV29-1 TRBD1 TGCAGCGTGCAGGGGGCGCGGAATTCACCCCTCCACTTT CSVQGARNSPLHF
many TRBJ2-1 TRBV5-1 . TGCGCCAGCAGCTTGGCCCGGCGGGGAAACAATGAGCAGTTCTTC CASSLARRGNNEQFF
many TRBJ1-4 TRBV4-3 . TGCGCCAGCAGCCACCTCTACGAAAAACTGTTTTTT CASSHLYEKLFF
many TRBJ2-1 TRBV6-2/TRBV6-3 . TGTGCCAGCAGCCCCCAGACAGAAAGGCTAAGCTGGTTCTTC CASSPQTERLSWFF
. TRBJ1-5 TRBV6-5 . TGTGCCAGCAGTTACAGGGAGGGCCAGCCCCAGCATTTT CASSYREGQPQHF
. TRBJ2-3 TRBV5-1 . TGCGCCAGCAGCATGAACAGGGAAGCAGATACGCAGTATTTT CASSMNREADTQYF
many TRBJ2-3 TRBV7-6 . TGTGCCAGCAGCCGGGACGTCGCTAGCACAGATACGCAGTATTTT CASSRDVASTDTQYF
. TRBJ2-5 TRBV5-4 . TGTGCCAGCAGCCAGACCCGCATGGAGACCCAGTACTTC CASSQTRMETQYF
few TRBJ2-2 TRBV12-3/TRBV12-4 . TGTGCCAGCAGCGTACTAAGGGCTAACGGGGAGCTGTTTTTT CASSVLRANGELFF
many TRBJ1-1 TRBV29-1 TRBD1 TGCAGCGCTAGACAGGGAGACACTGAAGCTTTCTTT CSARQGDTEAFF
many TRBJ2-2 TRBV29-1 . TGCAGCGTTGCGATGGGAGGGGAGCTGTTTTTT CSVAMGGELFF
. TRBJ2-3 TRBV7-2 . TGTGCCAGCAGTCTCCAGGTCGCAGATACGCAGTATTTT CASSLQVADTQYF
. TRBJ1-2 TRBV5-4 . TGTGCCAGCAGCTCCGACAGCTATGGCTACACCTTC CASSSDSYGYTF
many TRBJ2-1 TRBV6-2/TRBV6-3 TRBD2 TGTGCCAGCAGTGCACCCGGACTAGCGGAAACTCGCAATGAGCAGTTCTTC CASSAPGLAETRNEQFF
few TRBJ2-1 TRBV11-1 TRBD2 TGTGCCAGCAGCTTAAATCGGGGGACTAGCCATCCGGGGAATGAGCAGTTCTTC CASSLNRGTSHPGNEQFF
many TRBJ1-2 TRBV4-3 . TGCGCCAGCAGCCAAGCCGCAGTCCCGCGCTATGGCTACACCTTC CASSQAAVPRYGYTF
. TRBJ1-2 TRBV6-6 . TGTGCCAGCACCCTCCTTGCCCAGCAGGGGAGCTATGGCTACACCTTC CASTLLAQQGSYGYTF
few TRBJ1-5 TRBV12-5 TRBD1 TGTGCTAGTGGCTCGGACCGACAAATCAGGGGGTTCGGTCAGCCCCAGCATTTT CASGSDRQIRGFGQPQHF
. TRBJ1-6 TRBV15 . TGTGCCACCAGCAGAGGGAGGGAGGGGAATTCACCCCTCCACTTT CATSRGREGNSPLHF
. TRBJ2-7 TRBV7-9 . TGTGCCAGCAGCCCCCCTGGGGGAGCAACCTACGAGCAGTACTTC CASSPPGGATYEQYF
few TRBJ2-1 TRBV7-9 . TGTGCCAGCAGCTTAGTGGTGGACCGAAACAATGAGCAGTTCTTC CASSLVVDRNNEQFF